Included here is one T cell receptor beta chain sequence, with context. From germline, CDR1 is SGHTA and CDR2 FQGTGA. Trimming took 2 bases from V and 8 from J, leaving 12 bases between them. CDR3 length equals 14 residues. Time point specified: pretreatment peripheral blood. Per patient, between 1 and 8 samples were collected at pretreatment and on-treatment time points. The data were produced by immunoSEQ multiplex PCR, yet TCRdb's version contains in-frame clones alone and is incomplete. The sample contains 65,000 to 80,000 clones, 85% to 90% of which appear only once. The data are from a study of PD-L1 blockade in urothelial cancer. On the study more broadly: T cell content in blood samples showed a median of approximately 140,000.

The chain carries TRBV7-3 and TRBJ2-2; possibly TRBD1 for D (5 bases). This receptor was obtained from a man aged 65 to 85 with urothelial cancer. Source: PBMCs, taken around atezolizumab (anti-PD-L1) treatment. As DNA, the CDR3 is TGTGCCAGCAGCTTATACCAGGGTCGGGGGGAGCTGTTTTTT. As protein: CASSLYQGRGELFF.